These 28 T cell receptor beta chains came from one sample sequenced in a study of cytomegalovirus exposure and HLA in healthy donors. Data came from immunoSEQ multiplex PCR; TCRdb stores just in-frame clones and leaves some out. Here the sample spans 65,000 to 75,000 clones, just over 95% being singletons. The specimen was PBMCs. The receptors originated from a woman under 30 in good health and CMV-seropositive.

The J gene is TRBJ2-5, the V gene TRBV27; D perhaps matches TRBD1 (6 bases). Per germline, CDR1 MNHEY and CDR2 SMNVEV (reference sequence). This CDR3 comprises 13 residues. V was cut by 6 bases and J by 1 base, with 9 bases left in between. The CDR3, as DNA: TGTGCCAGCAGCACAGGGTTCCAAGAGACCCAGTACTTC. Translated, it gives CASSTGFQETQYF.

The rearrangement uses TRBV7-9 and TRBJ2-1, with D tentatively TRBD2 (6 bases). The CDR3 has 15 residues. Trimming took off 2 bases at V and 6 bases at J, with 14 bases between the two ends. Looked up from germline, CDR1 is SEHNR and CDR2 is FQNEAQ (reference sequence). CDR3 sequence: CASSLPTSFFNEQFF. In DNA, the CDR3 is TGTGCCAGCAGCTTACCGACTAGTTTTTTCAATGAGCAGTTCTTC. Together with reference TRBV7-9 and TRBJ2-1, the CDR3 gives the full variable domain: DTGVSQNPRHKITKRGQNVTFRCDPISEHNRLYWYRQTLGQGPEFLTYFQNEAQLEKSRLLSDRFSAERPKGSFSTLEIQRTEQGDSAMYLCASSLPTSFFNEQFFGPGTRLTVL.

The chain couples TRBV5-4 to TRBJ2-5; the D gene is possibly TRBD2 (5 bases). The CDR3 is 15 residues long. The V gene lost 4 bases and the J gene lost 7 bases, with 20 bases spanning the gap. Germline V gene data show CDR1 as SGHNT and CDR2 as YYREEE (reference sequence). The CDR3, as DNA: TGTGCCAGCAGCGAGGGTGGGTCGCTCTCGGGGACCCAGTACTTC. Protein product: CASSEGGSLSGTQYF.

This chain uses TRBV5-5 with TRBJ1-1; D is uncertain. Germline CDR1 reads SGHKS; CDR2 reads YYEKEE (reference sequence). V lost 5 bases and J lost 4, with 15 bases in between. The CDR3 is 14 amino acids. CDR3 protein: CASSRTVAATEAFF. CDR3 sequence (DNA): TGTGCCAGCAGTCGCACGGTCGCGGCCACTGAAGCTTTCTTT.

The chain joins TRBV6-5 to TRBJ2-7, with D hard to call. Germline CDR1 reads MNHEY; CDR2 reads SVGAGI. The length of the CDR3 is 14 residues. The V end was cut by 5 bases, the J end by 1 base, with 12 bases between. This chain's CDR3 is CASSRSLDSYEQYF. The DNA for the CDR3 is TGTGCCAGCAGTAGATCGTTAGATTCCTACGAGCAGTACTTC.

The chain is built from TRBV27 and TRBJ2-1; TRBD2 aligns across 12 bases. Germline V gives CDR1 MNHEY, CDR2 SMNVEV (reference sequence). V trimming: 11 bases; J trimming: 7 bases; junction bases outside the gene matches: 21. CDR3 length: 18 amino acids. CDR3 bases: TGTGCCTCTGGCGAAGGGCTAGCGGGAGGGCTGAGAGTGAATGAGCAGTTCTTC. It encodes CASGEGLAGGLRVNEQFF.

The chain employs TRBV7-2 and TRBJ1-5; D is uncertain. Germline-derived CDR1 and CDR2 are SGHTA and FQGNSA. Trimming shortened V by 0 bases and J by 0 bases, and 6 bases separated the two germline ends. The CDR3 sequence is 15 residues long. CDR3 region: CASSLASNSNQPQHF. The CDR3 DNA reads TGTGCCAGCAGCTTAGCCAGTAATAGCAATCAGCCCCAGCATTTT.

The chain joins TRBV29-1 to TRBJ2-1, with 13 nucleotides matching TRBD2. With 7 bases clipped from V and 6 bases from J, the junction kept 15 bases outside the gene matches. This CDR3 comprises 17 residues. CDR1 is SQVTM and CDR2 is ANQGSEA in the germline V gene. Here the CDR3 DNA reads TGCAGCGGTTGGACTAGCGGGAGACGAGGCAGTAGCAATGAGCAGTTCTTC. Translation gives CSGWTSGRRGSSNEQFF.

This CDR3 reads CASSTPLAGLGYEQYF. The CDR3 region has the DNA TGTGCCAGCAGCACTCCCCTTGCAGGGTTGGGCTACGAGCAGTACTTC. The chain uses TRBV11-2 and TRBJ2-7; tentatively, D is TRBD1 (5 bases). The CDR3 is 16 amino acids. The germline V gene encodes CDR1 SGHAT and CDR2 FQNNGV. Trimming took 5 bases from V and 3 from J, leaving 20 bases between them. Filled out from reference TRBV11-2 and TRBJ2-7, the complete variable domain reads EAGVAQSPRYKIIEKRQSVAFWCNPISGHATLYWYQQILGQGPKLLIQFQNNGVVDDSQLPKDRFSAERLKGVDSTLKIQPAKLEDSAVYLCASSTPLAGLGYEQYFGPGTRLTVT.

This chain links TRBV9 with TRBJ2-5, with 10 bases fitting TRBD2. CDR1 and CDR2 from the germline V gene are SGDLS and YYNGEE. CDR3 length: 15 residues. Germline trimming cut 0 bases from V and 4 bases from J; bases unmatched to any gene: 3. The CDR3 here is CASSVGVAGGETQYF. The CDR3 nucleotides read TGTGCCAGCAGCGTAGGGGTAGCGGGAGGAGAGACCCAGTACTTC.

This rearrangement joins TRBV5-4 to TRBJ2-1; 9 positions agree with TRBD2. The V segment lost 3 bases and the J segment 5 bases; nucleotides outside the gene matches: 9. There are 16 residues in the CDR3. Germline V gene sequence: CDR1 SGHNT, CDR2 YYREEE (reference sequence). Here the CDR3 DNA reads TGTGCCAGCAGCTGGGGTTTAGCGGGAGCAGACAATGAGCAGTTCTTC. Translated, it gives CASSWGLAGADNEQFF.

V gene TRBV28 combines with J gene TRBJ1-5; D might be TRBD1 (6 bases). This CDR3 has 15 residues. Trimming stripped 4 bases from V and 0 bases from J, with 10 bases between. Germline CDR1 is MDHEN and CDR2 is SYDVKM. In DNA form, the CDR3 reads TGTGCCAGCAGTTACAGGGCGGCTAGCAATCAGCCCCAGCATTTT. As protein: CASSYRAASNQPQHF. Full variable domain (rest looked up from reference TRBV28 and TRBJ1-5): DVKVTQSSRYLVKRTGEKVFLECVQDMDHENMFWYRQDPGLGLRLIYFSYDVKMKEKGDIPEGYSVSREKKERFSLILESASTNQTSMYLCASSYRAASNQPQHFGDGTRLSIL.

The chain is built from TRBV5-4 and TRBJ1-1; 12 nucleotides align to TRBD1. CDR1 is SGHNT and CDR2 is YYREEE in the germline V gene (reference sequence). There are 18 residues in the CDR3. V trimming: 3 bases; J trimming: 4 bases; junction bases outside the gene matches: 13. CDR3 amino acids: CASSSGPGQGAGGTEAFF. The CDR3 nucleotides read TGTGCCAGCAGCTCGGGACCGGGACAGGGGGCCGGGGGCACTGAAGCTTTCTTT.

Here the CDR3 reads CSARSVSTYEQYF. The CDR3 DNA is TGCAGCGCACGTAGCGTATCGACCTACGAGCAGTACTTC. V gene TRBV29-1 combines with J gene TRBJ2-7; the D gene is possibly TRBD2 (5 bases). Germline V gene lookup returns CDR1 SQVTM and CDR2 ANQGSEA. The CDR3 is 13 amino acids. The ends were cut back, 7 bases at V and 2 bases at J, with 15 bases in the middle.

The chain employs TRBV9 and TRBJ1-4; 7 nucleotides agree with TRBD1. The V gene's germline CDR1 is SGDLS and CDR2 YYNGEE. V lost 4 bases and J lost 3; bases outside the gene matches: 9. There are 16 residues in the CDR3. In DNA form, the CDR3 reads TGTGCCAGCAGCCCAGGCACGGGGACAGCTAATGAAAAACTGTTTTTT. Its protein is CASSPGTGTANEKLFF.

Concerning this clone: This clone may be a read error of a much larger clone one base away. CDR3 region: CASSDASGSTDTQYF. In nucleotides, the CDR3 is TGTGCCAGCAGTGACGCTAGCGGGAGCACAGATACGCAGTATTTT. The chain has TRBV6-4 and TRBJ2-3; 8 bases align to TRBD2. This CDR3 region has 15 residues. CDR1 is MRHNA, CDR2 SNTAGT, per germline. V lost 2 bases to trimming and J lost 0 bases; unmatched junction nucleotides: 1.

The chain carries TRBV15 and TRBJ2-7; 9 bases line up with TRBD2. J was trimmed by 1 base and V by 3 bases; bases with no gene match: 4. In germline, CDR1 is LNHNV, CDR2 YYDKDF (reference sequence). The CDR3 is made up of 15 amino acids. CDR3 in DNA: TGTGCCACCAGCAGGGAGACTAGCGGATCCTACGAGCAGTACTTC. It encodes CATSRETSGSYEQYF.

The chain has TRBV19 and TRBJ2-7; 7 positions match TRBD1. CDR3 length: 13 amino acids. The germline V gene encodes CDR1 LNHDA and CDR2 SQIVND (reference sequence). Losses at the gene ends were 3 bases for V and 6 bases for J; bases not matched to a gene: 5. This CDR3 is CASSIGKGAEQYF. DNA of the CDR3: TGTGCCAGTAGTATTGGTAAGGGGGCCGAGCAGTACTTC.

This clone was observed a few times. CDR3 coding DNA: TGTGCCAGCAGATATCAAGACAACAACGAGCAGTACTTC. Translated: CASRYQDNNEQYF. The chain couples TRBV7-8 to TRBJ2-7; D not certain. The V gene's germline CDR1 is SGHVS and CDR2 FQNEAQ. The CDR3 totals 13 residues. V was clipped by 6 bases and J by 5 bases, with 14 bases between them. The whole variable domain, filled in from reference TRBV7-8 and TRBJ2-7, reads GAGVSQSPRYKVAKRGQDVALRCDPISGHVSLFWYQQALGQGPEFLTYFQNEAQLDKSGLPSDRFFAERPEGSVSTLKIQRTQQEDSAVYLCASRYQDNNEQYFGPGTRLTVT.

The sample holds one count of this clone. The chain is built from TRBV4-3 and TRBJ2-1; TRBD1 might be the D (6 bases). The V and J ends lost 1 base and 7 bases respectively, with 11 bases between them. The CDR3 loop spans 14 amino acids. From germline, CDR1 is LGHNA and CDR2 YSLEER. CDR3 region: CASSQAATGNEQFF. The CDR3 DNA reads TGCGCCAGCAGCCAAGCGGCAACAGGGAATGAGCAGTTCTTC.

The chain employs TRBV2 and TRBJ2-1, with 8 bases identical to TRBD1. The junction had 19 bases not matched to a gene; V was cut back by 5 bases and J by 10 bases. This CDR3 spans 17 amino acids. Per germline, CDR1 SNHLY and CDR2 FYNNEI. CDR3 in amino acids: CASSSGRGQGSAREQFF. CDR3 nucleotides: TGTGCCAGCAGTTCTGGCCGAGGACAGGGATCGGCTAGGGAGCAGTTCTTC.

The genes are TRBV7-2 and TRBJ2-7; TRBD2 matches 7 bases. Germline assignment: CDR1 SGHTA and CDR2 FQGNSA. With 6 bases clipped from V and 0 bases from J, the junction kept 5 bases outside the gene matches. CDR3 length: 14 residues. This CDR3 reads CASSWGGNSYEQYF. The CDR3 nucleotides read TGTGCCAGCAGTTGGGGGGGTAACTCCTACGAGCAGTACTTC.

V and J are TRBV29-1 and TRBJ1-2, with 9 bases lining up with TRBD1. The CDR3 has 14 amino acids. Germline lookup yields CDR1 SQVTM and CDR2 ANQGSEA. V lost 6 bases and J lost 6; bases outside the gene matches: 11. The CDR3 DNA follows: TGCAGCGTCTACCGGACAGGGGATGAGGATGGCTACACCTTC. It is translated as CSVYRTGDEDGYTF. Looking up the rest from reference TRBV29-1 and TRBJ1-2 gives the full variable domain: SAVISQKPSRDICQRGTSLTIQCQVDSQVTMMFWYRQQPGQSLTLIATANQGSEATYESGFVIDKFPISRPNLTFSTLTVSNMSPEDSSIYLCSVYRTGDEDGYTFGSGTRLTVV.

The chain links TRBV14 to TRBJ2-1, with 7 bases identical to TRBD2. V dropped 4 bases and J dropped 0; count of bases not matched to a gene: 9. From germline, CDR1 is SGHDN and CDR2 FVKESK. The CDR3 extends over 17 amino acids. The CDR3 nucleotides are TGTGCCAGCAGCCTTCCTCTAGCGGTAAGCTCCTACAATGAGCAGTTCTTC. Residues: CASSLPLAVSSYNEQFF.

The CDR3 nucleotides read TGTGCCAGCAGGGGACAGATGGAGGTCACTGAAGCTTTCTTT. The encoded protein is CASRGQMEVTEAFF. The chain has TRBV2 and TRBJ1-1; 7 bases are shared with TRBD1. Per the germline V gene, CDR1 is SNHLY and CDR2 is FYNNEI. Trimming at V came to 6 bases and at J to 4 bases, leaving 8 bases not matched to a gene. The CDR3 runs to 14 residues.

The genes are TRBV27 and TRBJ2-7, with TRBD1 as a possible D gene (6 bases). In germline, CDR1 is MNHEY, CDR2 SMNVEV (reference sequence). The V end lost 4 bases, the J end lost 3 bases, and 16 bases lay between the germline ends. CDR3 length: 15 residues. The CDR3 nucleotides are TGTGCCAGCAGTTCCTACTCGACAGGATACTACGAGCAGTACTTC. It translates to CASSSYSTGYYEQYF.

V usage is TRBV6-5 and J usage is TRBJ2-7; D perhaps matches TRBD2 (5 bases). CDR1 MNHEY and CDR2 SVGAGI come from the germline V gene. The CDR3 has 15 residues. Trimming left V 3 bases short and J 0 bases short, with 12 bases between. The CDR3 reads CASSYVAGSSYEQYF. DNA for the CDR3: TGTGCCAGCAGTTATGTGGCGGGTAGCTCCTACGAGCAGTACTTC.

V and J are TRBV28 and TRBJ2-2; 9 bases align to TRBD1. CDR1 and CDR2 from the germline V gene are MDHEN and SYDVKM. The CDR3 loop spans 16 amino acids. J gave up 4 bases and V 5 bases, and 8 bases lay outside the gene matches. The CDR3 DNA reads TGTGCCAGCAGTCCCGGGGGACAGGGTGGCACCGGGGAGCTGTTTTTT. Its translation is CASSPGGQGGTGELFF.